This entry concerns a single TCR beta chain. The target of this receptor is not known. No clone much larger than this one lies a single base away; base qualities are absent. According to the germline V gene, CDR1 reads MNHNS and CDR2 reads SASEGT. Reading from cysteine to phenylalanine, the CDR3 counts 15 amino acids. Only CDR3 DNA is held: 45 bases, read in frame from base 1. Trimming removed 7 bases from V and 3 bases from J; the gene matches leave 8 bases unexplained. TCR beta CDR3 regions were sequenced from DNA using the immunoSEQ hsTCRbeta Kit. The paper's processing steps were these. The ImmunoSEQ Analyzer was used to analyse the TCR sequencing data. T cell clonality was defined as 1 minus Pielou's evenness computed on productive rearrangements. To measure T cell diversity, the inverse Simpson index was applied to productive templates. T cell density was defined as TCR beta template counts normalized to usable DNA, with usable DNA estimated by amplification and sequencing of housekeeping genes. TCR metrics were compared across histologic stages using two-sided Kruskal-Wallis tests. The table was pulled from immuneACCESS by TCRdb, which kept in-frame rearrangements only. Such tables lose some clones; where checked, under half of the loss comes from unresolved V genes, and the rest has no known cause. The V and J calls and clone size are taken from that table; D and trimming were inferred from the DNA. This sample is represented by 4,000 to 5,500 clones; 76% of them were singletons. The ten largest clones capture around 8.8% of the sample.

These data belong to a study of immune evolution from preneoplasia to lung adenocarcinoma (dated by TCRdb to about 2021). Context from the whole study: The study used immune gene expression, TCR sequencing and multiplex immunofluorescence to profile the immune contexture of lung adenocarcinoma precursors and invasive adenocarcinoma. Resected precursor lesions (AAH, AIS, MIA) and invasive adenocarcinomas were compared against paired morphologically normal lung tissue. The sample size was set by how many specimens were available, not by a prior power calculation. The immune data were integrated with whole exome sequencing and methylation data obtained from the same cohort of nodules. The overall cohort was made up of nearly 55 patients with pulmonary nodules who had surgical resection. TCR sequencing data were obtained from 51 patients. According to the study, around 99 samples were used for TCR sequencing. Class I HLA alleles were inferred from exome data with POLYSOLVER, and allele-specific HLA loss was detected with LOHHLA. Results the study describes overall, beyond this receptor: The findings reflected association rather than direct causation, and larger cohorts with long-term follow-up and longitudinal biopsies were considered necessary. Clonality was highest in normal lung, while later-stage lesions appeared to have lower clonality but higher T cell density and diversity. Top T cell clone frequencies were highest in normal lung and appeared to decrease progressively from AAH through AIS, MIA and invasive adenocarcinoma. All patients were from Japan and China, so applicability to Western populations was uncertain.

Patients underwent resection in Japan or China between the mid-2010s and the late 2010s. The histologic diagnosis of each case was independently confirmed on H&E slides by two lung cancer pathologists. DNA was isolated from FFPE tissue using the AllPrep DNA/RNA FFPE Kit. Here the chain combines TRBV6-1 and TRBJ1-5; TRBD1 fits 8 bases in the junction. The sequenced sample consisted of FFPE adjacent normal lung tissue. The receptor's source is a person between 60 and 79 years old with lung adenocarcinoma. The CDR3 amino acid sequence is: CASTIGQGLNQPQHF. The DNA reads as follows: TGTGCCAGCACCATTGGACAGGGACTCAATCAGCCCCAGCATTTT.